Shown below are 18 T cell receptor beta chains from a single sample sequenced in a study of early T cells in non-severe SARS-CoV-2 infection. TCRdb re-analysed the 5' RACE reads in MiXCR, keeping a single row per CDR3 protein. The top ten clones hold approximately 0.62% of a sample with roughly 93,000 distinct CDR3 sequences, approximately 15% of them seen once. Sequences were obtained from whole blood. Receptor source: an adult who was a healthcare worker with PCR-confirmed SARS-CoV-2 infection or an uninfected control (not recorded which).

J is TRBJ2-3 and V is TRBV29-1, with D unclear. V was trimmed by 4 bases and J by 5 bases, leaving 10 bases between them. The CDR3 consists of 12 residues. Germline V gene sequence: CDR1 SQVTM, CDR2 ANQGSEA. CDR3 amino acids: CSVGPRGDTQYF. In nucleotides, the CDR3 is TGCAGCGTTGGACCGCGCGGAGATACGCAGTATTTT.

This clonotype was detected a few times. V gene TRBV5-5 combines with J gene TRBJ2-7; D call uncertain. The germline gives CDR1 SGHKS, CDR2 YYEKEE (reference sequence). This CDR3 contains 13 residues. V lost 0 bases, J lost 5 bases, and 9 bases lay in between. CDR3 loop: CASSLDQYHEQYV. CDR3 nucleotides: TGTGCCAGCAGCTTGGACCAGTACCACGAGCAGTACGTC.

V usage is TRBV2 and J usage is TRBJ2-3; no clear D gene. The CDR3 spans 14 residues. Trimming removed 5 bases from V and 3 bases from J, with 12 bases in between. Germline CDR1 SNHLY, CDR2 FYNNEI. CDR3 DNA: TGTGCCAGCAGTAAAGGAAAGGGAACAGATACGCAGTATTTT. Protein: CASSKGKGTDTQYF.

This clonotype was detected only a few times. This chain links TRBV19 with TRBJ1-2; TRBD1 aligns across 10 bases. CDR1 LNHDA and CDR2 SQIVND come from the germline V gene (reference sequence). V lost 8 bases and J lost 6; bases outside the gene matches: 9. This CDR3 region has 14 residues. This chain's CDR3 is CASFGPGQGHGYTF. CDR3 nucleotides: TGTGCCAGTTTTGGCCCGGGACAGGGGCATGGCTACACCTTC.

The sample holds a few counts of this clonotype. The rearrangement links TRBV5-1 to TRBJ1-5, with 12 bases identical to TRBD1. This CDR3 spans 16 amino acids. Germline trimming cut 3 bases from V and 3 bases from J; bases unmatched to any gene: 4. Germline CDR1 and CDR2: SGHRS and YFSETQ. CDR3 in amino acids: CASSSGTGGFNQPQHF. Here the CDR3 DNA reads TGCGCCAGCAGCTCAGGGACAGGGGGCTTCAATCAGCCCCAGCATTTT.

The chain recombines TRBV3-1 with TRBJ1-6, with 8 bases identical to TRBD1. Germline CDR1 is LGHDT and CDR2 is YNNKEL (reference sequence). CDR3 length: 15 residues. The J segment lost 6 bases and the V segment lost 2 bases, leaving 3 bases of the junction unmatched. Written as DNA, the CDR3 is TGTGCCAGCAGCCAAACGGGACAGGCTAATTCACCCCTCCACTTT. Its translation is CASSQTGQANSPLHF.

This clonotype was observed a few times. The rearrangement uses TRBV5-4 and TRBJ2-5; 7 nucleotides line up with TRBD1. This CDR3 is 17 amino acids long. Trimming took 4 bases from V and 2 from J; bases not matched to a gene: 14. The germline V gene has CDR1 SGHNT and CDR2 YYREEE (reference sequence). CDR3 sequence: CASSPGQGVPSQETQYF. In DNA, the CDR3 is TGTGCCAGCAGCCCAGGCCAGGGGGTCCCATCTCAAGAGACCCAGTACTTC. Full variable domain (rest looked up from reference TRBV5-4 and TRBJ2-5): ETGVTQSPTHLIKTRGQQVTLRCSSQSGHNTVSWYQQALGQGPQFIFQYYREEENGRGNFPPRFSGLQFPNYSSELNVNALELDDSALYLCASSPGQGVPSQETQYFGPGTRLLVL.

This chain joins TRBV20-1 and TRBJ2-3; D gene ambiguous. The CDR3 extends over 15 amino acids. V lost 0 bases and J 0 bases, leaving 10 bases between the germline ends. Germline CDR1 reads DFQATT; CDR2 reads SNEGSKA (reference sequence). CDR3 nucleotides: TGCAGTGCTAGAGACCAGAGTACTAGCACAGATACGCAGTATTTT. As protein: CSARDQSTSTDTQYF.

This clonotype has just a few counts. Here the CDR3 DNA reads TGTGCCAGCAGTTATACGACGGGGGGCCAAACAGATACGCAGTATTTT. Residues: CASSYTTGGQTDTQYF. This sequence joins TRBV6-2 or TRBV6-3 and TRBJ2-3; tentatively, D is TRBD2 (7 bases). CDR1 is MNHEY, CDR2 SVGEGT, per germline. This CDR3 is built from 16 residues. Trimming stripped 3 bases from V and 3 bases from J, with 16 bases between.

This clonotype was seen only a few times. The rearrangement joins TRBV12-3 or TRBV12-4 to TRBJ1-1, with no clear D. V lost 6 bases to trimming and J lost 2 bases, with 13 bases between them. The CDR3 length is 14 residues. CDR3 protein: CASRKWTVNTEAFF. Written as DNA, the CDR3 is TGTGCCAGCAGGAAATGGACGGTTAACACTGAAGCTTTCTTT.

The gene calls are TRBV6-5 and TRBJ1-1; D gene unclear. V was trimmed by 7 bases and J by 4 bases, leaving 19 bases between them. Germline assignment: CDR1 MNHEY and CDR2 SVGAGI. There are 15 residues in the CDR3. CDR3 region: CASKFLLGSGTEAFF. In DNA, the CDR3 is TGTGCCAGCAAATTTCTTCTGGGAAGCGGCACTGAAGCTTTCTTT.

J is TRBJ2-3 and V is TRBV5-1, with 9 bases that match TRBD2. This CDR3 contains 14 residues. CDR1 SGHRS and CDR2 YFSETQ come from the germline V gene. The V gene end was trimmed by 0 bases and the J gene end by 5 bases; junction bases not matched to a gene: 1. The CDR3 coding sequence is TGCGCCAGCAGCTTGGATAGCGGGGGAGATACGCAGTATTTT. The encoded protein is CASSLDSGGDTQYF.

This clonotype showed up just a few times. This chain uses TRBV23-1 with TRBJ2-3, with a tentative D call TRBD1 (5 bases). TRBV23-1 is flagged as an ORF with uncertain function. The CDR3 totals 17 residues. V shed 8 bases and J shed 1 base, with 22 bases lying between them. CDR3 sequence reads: CASPQGPGSRGTDTQYF. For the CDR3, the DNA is TGCGCCAGCCCCCAAGGCCCCGGCAGCAGGGGCACAGATACGCAGTATTTT.

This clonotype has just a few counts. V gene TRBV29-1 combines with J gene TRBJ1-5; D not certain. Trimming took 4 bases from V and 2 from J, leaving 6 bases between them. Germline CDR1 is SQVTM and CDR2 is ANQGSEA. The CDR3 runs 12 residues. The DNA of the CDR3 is TGCAGCGTTGGAATGGGCAATCAGCCCCAGCATTTT. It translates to CSVGMGNQPQHF.

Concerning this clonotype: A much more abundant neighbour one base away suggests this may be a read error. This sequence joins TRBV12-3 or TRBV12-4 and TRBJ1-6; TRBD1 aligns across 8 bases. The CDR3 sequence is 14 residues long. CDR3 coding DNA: TGTCCCAGCAGTGCAGGGGGCTGGAATTCACCCCTCCACTTT. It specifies CPSSAGGWNSPLHF.

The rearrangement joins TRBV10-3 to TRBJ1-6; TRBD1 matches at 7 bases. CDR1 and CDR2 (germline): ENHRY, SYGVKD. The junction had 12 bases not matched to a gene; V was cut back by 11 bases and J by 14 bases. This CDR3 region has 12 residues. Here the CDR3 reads CASNSDRESLHF. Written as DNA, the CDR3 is TGTGCCTCCAACTCAGACAGGGAGTCCCTCCACTTT.

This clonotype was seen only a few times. DNA of the CDR3: TGTGCCAGCAGCCCCCTGGCCTACAATGAGCAGTTCTTC. Amino acids: CASSPLAYNEQFF. The genes are TRBV3-1 and TRBJ2-1; no clear D. CDR1 is LGHDT and CDR2 is YNNKEL in the germline V gene (reference sequence). The V end lost 4 bases, the J end lost 2 bases, and 6 bases lay between the germline ends. The CDR3 length is 13 residues.

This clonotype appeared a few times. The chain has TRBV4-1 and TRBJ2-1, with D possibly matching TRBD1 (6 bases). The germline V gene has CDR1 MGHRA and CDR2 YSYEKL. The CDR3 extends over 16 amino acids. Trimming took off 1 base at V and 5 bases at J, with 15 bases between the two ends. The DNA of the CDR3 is TGCGCCAGCAGCCAAGGCACAGGGTTTAGACACAATGAGCAGTTCTTC. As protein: CASSQGTGFRHNEQFF.